A single sample gave rise to the 23 T cell receptor beta chains below, sequenced in a study of cytomegalovirus exposure and HLA in healthy donors. The PCR contained 60 Vbeta and 13 Jbeta primers. TCRdb's table, derived via immunoSEQ multiplex PCR, lists solely in-frame clones and lacks some. The table lists approximately 100,000 clones, under 85% of them singletons. The sequencing input was PBMCs. The receptors were sampled from a man between 35 and 55 years old in good health and CMV-seronegative.

This clone was seen once. The chain links TRBV4-3 to TRBJ1-2; 7 bases line up with TRBD1. This CDR3 region has 13 residues. Germline CDR1 is LGHNA and CDR2 is YSLEER. The junction had 5 bases not matched to a gene; V was cut back by 7 bases and J by 3 bases. CDR3 sequence reads: CASNFRGYYGYTF. CDR3 DNA: TGCGCCAGCAATTTCAGGGGGTACTATGGCTACACCTTC.

V and J are TRBV5-1 and TRBJ1-2, with D maybe TRBD1 (6 bases). V was pared by 7 bases and J by 3 bases, with 16 bases between. Germline CDR1 reads SGHRS; CDR2 reads YFSETQ. This CDR3 spans 14 amino acids. The CDR3 DNA reads as TGCGCCAGCTCCCTACAGGGTGGTGACTATGGCTACACCTTC. Amino acids: CASSLQGGDYGYTF.

This clone showed up just a few times. The J gene is TRBJ1-6, the V gene TRBV25-1; no clear D gene. Germline V gene lookup returns CDR1 MGHDK and CDR2 SYGVNS. The ends were cut back, 4 bases at V and 6 bases at J, with 4 bases in the middle. This CDR3 has 12 amino acids. In DNA, the CDR3 is TGTGCCAGCAGTGCCGGTAATTCACCCCTCCACTTT. This encodes CASSAGNSPLHF.

This chain links TRBV6-6 with TRBJ2-7, with TRBD1 identical over 10 bases. This CDR3 is 14 amino acids long. V gave up 5 bases and J gave up 6 bases; unmatched junction bases: 7. Per germline, CDR1 MNHNY and CDR2 SVGAGI (reference sequence). The CDR3 protein is CASSPTGTGAEQYF. CDR3 bases: TGTGCCAGCAGTCCGACCGGGACAGGGGCCGAGCAGTACTTC.

The gene calls are TRBV7-9 and TRBJ1-1, with 10 bases fitting TRBD1. The CDR3 sequence is 17 residues long. Germline trimming cut 5 bases from V and 0 bases from J; bases unmatched to any gene: 9. CDR1 and CDR2 from the germline V gene are SEHNR and FQNEAQ (reference sequence). Written as DNA, the CDR3 is TGTGCCAGCAGCCCCGGGGACAGGGGCATGATGAACACTGAAGCTTTCTTT. Protein product: CASSPGDRGMMNTEAFF. The full variable domain, completed using reference TRBV7-9 and TRBJ1-1, is DTGVSQNPRHKITKRGQNVTFRCDPISEHNRLYWYRQTLGQGPEFLTYFQNEAQLEKSRLLSDRFSAERPKGSFSTLEIQRTEQGDSAMYLCASSPGDRGMMNTEAFFGQGTRLTVV.

The chain combines TRBV27 with TRBJ2-7; 7 bases agree with TRBD2. This CDR3 is built from 12 residues. CDR1 is MNHEY, CDR2 SMNVEV, per germline (reference sequence). With 5 bases clipped from V and 6 bases from J, the junction kept 4 bases outside the gene matches. The CDR3 region has the DNA TGTGCCAGCAGTGGGGGAGGGCCCGAGCAGTACTTC. Protein product: CASSGGGPEQYF.

In this sample, this clone turned up many times. The V call is TRBV5-8, the J call TRBJ2-3; 11 nucleotides align to TRBD2. Germline V CDR1 and CDR2: SGHTS, YDEGEE. This CDR3 region has 16 residues. V lost 3 bases and J lost 11; bases outside the gene matches: 14. The CDR3 DNA follows: TGTGCCAGCAGCTCTGGACAGGGAACTAGCGGGGGAATGCAGTATTTT. Translating gives CASSSGQGTSGGMQYF.

The V call is TRBV9, the J call TRBJ2-1, with TRBD2 matching 7 bases. The V gene's germline CDR1 is SGDLS and CDR2 YYNGEE. The CDR3 consists of 16 residues. The V segment lost 0 bases and the J segment 10 bases; nucleotides outside the gene matches: 13. CDR3 bases: TGTGCCAGCAGCGTAGCTACCTGGGGGGACTACAGGGAGCAGTTCTTC. Translation gives CASSVATWGDYREQFF.

The chain has TRBV13 and TRBJ1-5; no clear D gene. This CDR3 region has 15 residues. Germline V gene lookup returns CDR1 PRHDT and CDR2 FYEKMQ (reference sequence). V was shortened by 3 bases and J by 2 bases, with 11 bases between the two germline ends. CDR3 sequence: CASSFGRTRNQPQHF. As DNA, the CDR3 is TGTGCCAGCAGCTTCGGGAGGACTCGCAATCAGCCCCAGCATTTT.

The CDR3 protein is CASSTRPGGTEAFF. CDR3 in DNA: TGTGCCAGCAGCACCCGACCGGGGGGCACTGAAGCTTTCTTT. The chain combines TRBV5-8 with TRBJ1-1, with D possibly being TRBD1 (5 bases). Trimming stripped 4 bases from V and 4 bases from J, with 14 bases between. Germline V gene lookup returns CDR1 SGHTS and CDR2 YDEGEE. There are 14 residues in the CDR3.

This chain joins TRBV15 and TRBJ2-1; a weak D match, TRBD1 (6 bases). V was clipped by 0 bases and J by 4 bases, with 7 bases between them. The CDR3 loop spans 14 amino acids. Germline V gene data show CDR1 as LNHNV and CDR2 as YYDKDF (reference sequence). CDR3 in amino acids: CATSRETGYNEQFF. In DNA, the CDR3 is TGTGCCACCAGCAGAGAGACAGGATACAATGAGCAGTTCTTC.

This clone has a single count. This rearrangement joins TRBV5-4 to TRBJ2-7; no definite D call. The V gene's germline CDR1 is SGHNT and CDR2 YYREEE (reference sequence). CDR3 length: 16 residues. V was trimmed by 4 bases and J by 0 bases, leaving 17 bases between them. CDR3 residues: CASSVERPAYSYEQYF. Here the CDR3 DNA reads TGTGCCAGCAGCGTAGAGAGGCCAGCATACTCCTACGAGCAGTACTTC.

J is TRBJ2-4 and V is TRBV29-1, with D maybe TRBD1 (5 bases). There are 14 residues in the CDR3. V lost 1 base, J lost 6 bases, and 13 bases lay in between. The germline CDR1 and CDR2 sequences are SQVTM and ANQGSEA. Written as DNA, the CDR3 is TGCAGCGTTGAAGCAACAGGTCCACGAAACATTCAGTACTTC. Protein sequence: CSVEATGPRNIQYF.

The gene calls are TRBV11-2 and TRBJ1-2, with a weak D call TRBD1 (6 bases). Germline CDR1 reads SGHAT; CDR2 reads FQNNGV. The germline V and J ends were trimmed by 5 bases and 4 bases, with 17 bases remaining between them. The CDR3 loop spans 15 amino acids. The CDR3 DNA is TGTGCCAGCAGCGTGGGACACCAGACCTTCTATGGCTACACCTTC. This codes for CASSVGHQTFYGYTF.

The chain couples TRBV28 to TRBJ1-2, with TRBD1 matching over 7 bases. CDR3 length equals 12 residues. The V segment lost 4 bases and the J segment 5 bases; nucleotides outside the gene matches: 1. Germline assignment: CDR1 MDHEN and CDR2 SYDVKM. CDR3 protein: CASSWTGYGYTF. As DNA, the CDR3 is TGTGCCAGCAGTTGGACAGGTTATGGCTACACCTTC.

This chain links TRBV7-2 with TRBJ1-1; a possible D gene is TRBD1 (6 bases). CDR1 and CDR2 (germline): SGHTA, FQGNSA. V was cut by 3 bases and J by 7 bases, with 12 bases left in between. The CDR3 contains 13 residues. CDR3 coding DNA: TGTGCCAGCAGCTTCGGGGGGCTTGGTGAAGCTTTCTTT. It specifies CASSFGGLGEAFF.

This chain links TRBV18 with TRBJ2-1, with a possible D match to TRBD1 (5 bases). CDR3 length: 18 residues. V lost 5 bases, J lost 0 bases, and 20 bases lay in between. Germline lookup yields CDR1 KGHSH and CDR2 LQKENI. CDR3 loop: CASSNQIVGPSSYNEQFF. DNA for the CDR3: TGTGCCAGCTCAAACCAAATTGTGGGGCCGAGCTCCTACAATGAGCAGTTCTTC.

V gene TRBV25-1 combines with J gene TRBJ2-7, with 9 bases identical to TRBD1. The CDR3 has 17 amino acids. J was trimmed by 4 bases and V by 1 base; bases with no gene match: 11. Germline V lookup: CDR1 MGHDK, CDR2 SYGVNS. This CDR3 reads CASSELHRGQGKYEQYF. In nucleotides, the CDR3 is TGTGCCAGCAGTGAATTGCATCGTGGACAGGGGAAGTACGAGCAGTACTTC.

J is TRBJ2-2 and V is TRBV21-1; the table's D gene call, TRBD1, was not cross checked with the DNA. TRBV21-1 is classified as a pseudogene. This CDR3 spans 14 amino acids. The CDR3 protein is CASSPRQATGELFF. Here the CDR3 DNA reads TGTGCCAGCAGCCCCCGACAGGCGACCGGGGAGCTGTTTTTT.

In this sample, this clone turned up a few times. The chain combines TRBV10-3 with TRBJ2-2; TRBD1 matches at 10 bases. Per germline, CDR1 ENHRY and CDR2 SYGVKD. CDR3 size: 16 residues. Unmatched junction bases numbered 11, after V lost 6 bases and J lost 7 bases. The CDR3 reads CAIRAGTGQGFGELFF. CDR3 DNA sequence: TGTGCCATCAGGGCTGGCACGGGACAGGGGTTCGGGGAGCTGTTTTTT.

The CDR3 sequence: CATQDRGGYNEQFF. As DNA, the CDR3 is TGTGCCACCCAGGACAGGGGGGGCTACAATGAGCAGTTCTTC. J is TRBJ2-1 and V is TRBV6-6; 10 positions match TRBD1. The CDR3 extends over 14 amino acids. V was pared by 10 bases and J by 3 bases, with 6 bases of the junction left unmatched. Germline V lookup: CDR1 MNHNY, CDR2 SVGAGI (reference sequence).

The V gene is TRBV5-1, the J gene TRBJ2-2; 7 bases are a match to TRBD1. J was trimmed by 2 bases and V by 4 bases; bases with no gene match: 5. This CDR3 comprises 15 residues. From germline, CDR1 is SGHRS and CDR2 YFSETQ. The CDR3 DNA is TGCGCCAGCAGCCTGGGACAGCAAAACACCGGGGAGCTGTTTTTT. Translating gives CASSLGQQNTGELFF.

The chain recombines TRBV19 with TRBJ2-1; 11 positions agree with TRBD2. This CDR3 is 16 amino acids long. In germline, CDR1 is LNHDA, CDR2 SQIVND (reference sequence). V was pared by 5 bases and J by 9 bases, with 12 bases of the junction left unmatched. CDR3 loop: CASSGTGTSGRREQFF. In DNA, the CDR3 is TGTGCCAGTAGTGGAACCGGGACTAGCGGACGACGTGAGCAGTTCTTC. Filled out from reference TRBV19 and TRBJ2-1, the complete variable domain reads DGGITQSPKYLFRKEGQNVTLSCEQNLNHDAMYWYRQDPGQGLRLIYYSQIVNDFQKGDIAEGYSVSREKKESFPLTVTSAQKNPTAFYLCASSGTGTSGRREQFFGPGTRLTVL.